The source of this T cell receptor beta chain is a study of Ad26.COV2.S vaccination and SARS-CoV-2 variants. In the study overall: Within the COV1001 Ad26.COV2.S trial arm, the donor was enrolled. Ad26.COV2.S was injected intramuscularly once or twice, 56 days apart. Study-wide findings and caveats: Comparability of non-spike TCR breadth was observed across vaccine and placebo recipients.

The germline V and J ends were trimmed by 5 bases and 5 bases, with 13 bases remaining between them. The germline V gene has CDR1 MDHEN and CDR2 SYDVKM. This CDR3 has 14 amino acids. Produced via immunoSEQ multiplex PCR; TCRdb's table is partial and in-frame only. The table lists about 350,000 clones, 75% to 90% of them singletons. Comment on this clone: Its cognate antigen is unknown.

Described treatment: around 19 received Ad26.COV2.S at low or high dose, single or two shots; 5 received placebo; per-sample allocation not given. Day 63 following the first vaccine or placebo injection was when the samples were taken. Adults aged 18-55 years in Boston included the donor. This TCR was sampled from a person aged 18-60 years who received the Ad26.COV2.S COVID-19 vaccine or a placebo. The V call is TRBV28, the J call TRBJ2-4, with D possibly being TRBD1 or TRBD2 (5 bases each). The sequenced sample was peripheral blood, obtained in a trial of Ad26.COV2.S vaccine versus placebo. CDR3 nucleotides: TGTGCCAGCAGTGGCCGGGACCGAGAAAACATTCAGTACTTC. It is translated as CASSGRDRENIQYF.